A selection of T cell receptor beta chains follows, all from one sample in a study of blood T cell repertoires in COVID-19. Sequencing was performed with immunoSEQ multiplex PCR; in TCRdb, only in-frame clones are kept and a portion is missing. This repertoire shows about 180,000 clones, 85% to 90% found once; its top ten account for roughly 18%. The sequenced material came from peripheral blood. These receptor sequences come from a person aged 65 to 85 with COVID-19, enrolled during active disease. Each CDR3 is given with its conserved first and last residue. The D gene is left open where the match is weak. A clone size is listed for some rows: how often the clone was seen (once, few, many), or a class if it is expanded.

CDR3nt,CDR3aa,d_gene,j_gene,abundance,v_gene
TGTGCCAGCAGCTCACAGGGCACCGGGGAGCTGTTTTTT,CASSSQGTGELFF,NA,TRBJ2-2,NA,TRBV28
TGCGCCAGCAGCCGGACGGGGGAGGCAGGATTCGAGCAGTACTTC,CASSRTGEAGFEQYF,NA,TRBJ2-7,NA,TRBV5-1
TGTGCCAGTAGCCCCCAGAGGACTAGCGGGGGGGGAATGGCGACAGATACGCAGTATTTT,CASSPQRTSGGGMATDTQYF,TRBD2,TRBJ2-3,NA,TRBV19
TGTGCCAGCAGTTTCATTGGACTAGTCTCCGAGCAGTACTTC,CASSFIGLVSEQYF,TRBD2,TRBJ2-7,many,TRBV28
TGCGCCAGCAGTCACAAGGACAGGGGTTCGGACACTGAAGCTTTCTTT,CASSHKDRGSDTEAFF,TRBD1,TRBJ1-1,NA,TRBV5-1
TGCGCCAGCGTGGCTTCACAGGGCTACAATGAGCAGTTCTTC,CASVASQGYNEQFF,NA,TRBJ2-1,NA,TRBV5-1
TGTGCCAGTAGTATAGGTTTCATTATGGGACTAGGAAGGTCGAATGAGCAGTTCTTC,CASSIGFIMGLGRSNEQFF,TRBD2,TRBJ2-1,NA,TRBV19
TGTGCCAGCAGGTCCTTATCGGGGGGGACGCAGTATTTT,CASRSLSGGTQYF,TRBD2,TRBJ2-3,NA,TRBV6-5
TGTGCCAGCAGCTCAAATGACAGATGGACAGATACGCAGTATTTT,CASSSNDRWTDTQYF,NA,TRBJ2-3,NA,TRBV7-2
TGTGCCAGCTCACCAAGGGACAGCTTCTACGAGCAGTACTTC,CASSPRDSFYEQYF,TRBD1,TRBJ2-7,NA,TRBV18
TGTGCCAGCAGCTTGTCGGACAGGGCGTTGGATGAGCAGTTCTTC,CASSLSDRALDEQFF,TRBD1,TRBJ2-1,NA,TRBV7-2
TGTGCCAGCAGCGCGACAGGGCATTCTGTCAATGAGCAGTTCTTC,CASSATGHSVNEQFF,TRBD1,TRBJ2-1,NA,TRBV9
TGTGCCAGCAGTTACTCGGGACTAGCGGGGGAGGAGCAGTTCTTC,CASSYSGLAGEEQFF,TRBD2,TRBJ2-1,NA,TRBV6-7
TGTGCCAGCAGCTTGGGCAACAACAATGAGCAGTTCTTC,CASSLGNNNEQFF,NA,TRBJ2-1,NA,TRBV5-6
TGCGCCAGCAGACCAACTAGCGGGAGCCCCTACGAGCAGTACTTC,CASRPTSGSPYEQYF,TRBD2,TRBJ2-7,few,TRBV5-1
TGTGCCAGCAGTTTATCCCCGGACAGGGCACGTGAGCAGTTCTTC,CASSLSPDRAREQFF,TRBD1,TRBJ2-1,many,TRBV28
TGTGCCAGCAGCTTAGGGGACAGGGCCACCGGGGAGCTGTTTTTT,CASSLGDRATGELFF,TRBD1,TRBJ2-2,NA,TRBV11-3
TGTGCCAGTAGTACGCAGGGGGCTTATGGCTACACCTTC,CASSTQGAYGYTF,TRBD1,TRBJ1-2,NA,TRBV19
TGCGCCAGCAGCCAAGAAGGGCGAGGGTCCGAGCAGTACTTC,CASSQEGRGSEQYF,NA,TRBJ2-7,NA,TRBV4-1
TGTGCCAGTAGTAGCCCCGCGGCCAGCAATCAGCCCCAGCATTTT,CASSSPAASNQPQHF,NA,TRBJ1-5,NA,TRBV19
TGCGCCAGCAGTCACTTCCCCCCGCGACATAAAACCTACGAGCAGTACTTC,CASSHFPPRHKTYEQYF,NA,TRBJ2-7,NA,TRBV23-1
TGTGCCAGCAGCTTTACTGGTTGGGGCTCCGGGACTAGACCAAATGAGCAGTTCTTC,CASSFTGWGSGTRPNEQFF,TRBD2,TRBJ2-1,NA,TRBV7-2
TGTGCCTGGAGTCCGGGACTCCGCGGGACCCAGTACTTC,CAWSPGLRGTQYF,NA,TRBJ2-5,NA,TRBV30
TGTGCCAGCAGAGGTGGGCAGGGATGGGGAGAGACCCAGTACTTC,CASRGGQGWGETQYF,NA,TRBJ2-5,few,TRBV6-5
TGCAGCGTTGCTAAGAGCGCAGATACGCAGTATTTT,CSVAKSADTQYF,NA,TRBJ2-3,NA,TRBV29-1
TGTGCCAGCAGCCGTCCCGAAGGGGTACACGAGCAGTACTTC,CASSRPEGVHEQYF,NA,TRBJ2-7,NA,TRBV5-4
TGTGCCAGCAGTTTAAGGAGGCAGCCCCAGCATTTT,CASSLRRQPQHF,NA,TRBJ1-5,NA,TRBV12-3/TRBV12-4
TGTGCCAGCAGTCTGGGGGACAACCAGCATTTT,CASSLGDNQHF,NA,TRBJ1-5,NA,TRBV28
TGTGCCAGCAGCTTGGGAGGGGGGGGAAATTCACCCCTCCACTTT,CASSLGGGGNSPLHF,NA,TRBJ1-6,NA,TRBV5-6
TGCGCCAGCAGCCCCCTTAGCGGGAGTTACAATGAGCAGTTCTTC,CASSPLSGSYNEQFF,TRBD2,TRBJ2-1,NA,TRBV4-1
TGTGCCAGCAGGCAGGGATTCTATGGCTACACCTTC,CASRQGFYGYTF,NA,TRBJ1-2,NA,TRBV2
TGTGCCAGCAGCTCCGACAGGGCTAAAAGTAGCTCCTACGAGCAGTACTTC,CASSSDRAKSSSYEQYF,TRBD1,TRBJ2-7,NA,TRBV11-2
TGTGCCACCAGCAGAGATGGACTCGAGAATTCACCCCTCCACTTT,CATSRDGLENSPLHF,NA,TRBJ1-6,NA,TRBV15
TGTGCCAGCAGCCAATCGGCAGGGTACACCGGGGAGCTGTTTTTT,CASSQSAGYTGELFF,NA,TRBJ2-2,NA,TRBV16
TGTGCCAGCACCGAAGGGGTGAGGGGGTTCAATGAGCAGTTCTTC,CASTEGVRGFNEQFF,NA,TRBJ2-1,NA,TRBV28
TGTGCCAGCAGCTTGACAGTTACCGCGAACACCGGGGAGCTGTTTTTT,CASSLTVTANTGELFF,NA,TRBJ2-2,NA,TRBV5-5
TGTGCCACCAGCAGACACAAAAACAGGGTCGGCACCGGGGAGCTGTTTTTT,CATSRHKNRVGTGELFF,NA,TRBJ2-2,few,TRBV15
TGTGCCAGCAGCCAAGGGGCGACAGGGTTGGGCGGCTACACCTTC,CASSQGATGLGGYTF,TRBD1,TRBJ1-2,NA,TRBV3-1/TRBV3-2
TGCGCCAGCAGCTTGGCGGGACAGGAGGGGTACAATGAGCAGTTCTTC,CASSLAGQEGYNEQFF,TRBD1,TRBJ2-1,NA,TRBV5-1
TGTGCCAGCAGACGCCCGACAGAGAACGAGCAGTACTTC,CASRRPTENEQYF,NA,TRBJ2-7,NA,TRBV2
TGCGCCAGCAGCCAATTTGGAACACAGGGCTCCTCTGGAAACACCATATATTTT,CASSQFGTQGSSGNTIYF,NA,TRBJ1-3,once,TRBV4-3
TGTGCCAGCAGCTTAGGATTGAGGGAGGGATCCCATGAGCAGTTCTTC,CASSLGLREGSHEQFF,TRBD2,TRBJ2-1,NA,TRBV11-2
TGTGCCAGCAGTTATCGGGATAGCACTGAAGCTTTCTTT,CASSYRDSTEAFF,NA,TRBJ1-1,NA,TRBV6-2/TRBV6-3
TGTGCCAGTAGCCCGACAACGAATAGCAATCAGCCCCAGCATTTT,CASSPTTNSNQPQHF,NA,TRBJ1-5,NA,TRBV19
TGTGCCAGCAGTACCCGGGACAGGGCCACAGATACGCAGTATTTT,CASSTRDRATDTQYF,TRBD1,TRBJ2-3,NA,TRBV28
TGTGCCAGCAGCAGGACAGGGGTATACGAGCAGTACTTC,CASSRTGVYEQYF,TRBD1,TRBJ2-7,NA,TRBV7-2
TGTGCCTGGGGAAACCTACAGGGGGCCGATCAGCCCCAGCATTTT,CAWGNLQGADQPQHF,TRBD1,TRBJ1-5,once,TRBV30
TGTGCCAGCAGCGTAGCTGTGGGGAGAGAGACCCAGTACTTC,CASSVAVGRETQYF,NA,TRBJ2-5,once,TRBV9
TGCGCCAGCAGCCCCTTCCTTTTCGGCAATGAGCAGTTCTTC,CASSPFLFGNEQFF,NA,TRBJ2-1,NA,TRBV5-1
TGTGCCAGTAGTATGCAACTAGCGGGAGGTGTAACCGGGGAGCTGTTTTTT,CASSMQLAGGVTGELFF,TRBD2,TRBJ2-2,NA,TRBV19
TGCGCCAGCAGACGGGAAAGACTAGCGGGGGCGAACACCGGGGAGCTGTTTTTT,CASRRERLAGANTGELFF,TRBD2,TRBJ2-2,NA,TRBV5-1
TGTGCCAGCAGCTTTCTAACCTACGAGCAGTACTTC,CASSFLTYEQYF,NA,TRBJ2-7,NA,TRBV5-8
TGTGCCAGCAGCCCCCAAGCCGGGACAGGTACCGGGGAGCTGTTTTTT,CASSPQAGTGTGELFF,TRBD1,TRBJ2-2,NA,TRBV9
TGTGCCTGGACCCGGGGATTAGCGGGAGGGGTCACCGGGGAGCTGTTTTTT,CAWTRGLAGGVTGELFF,TRBD2,TRBJ2-2,NA,TRBV30
TGTGCCAGTAGCCTCGTTGTTGGGACAGGGGAACCGGATTTT,CASSLVVGTGEPDF,TRBD1,TRBJ1-5,NA,TRBV19
TGTGCCAGCAGTGAATATCGGACAGGGTACTATGGCTACACCTTC,CASSEYRTGYYGYTF,TRBD1,TRBJ1-2,NA,TRBV25-1
TGTGCCAGTAGCAGGTATGGCTACACCTTC,CASSRYGYTF,NA,TRBJ1-2,NA,TRBV19
TGTGCCAGTAGTATAGATGCGCTTCGGGACGAGCAGTACTTC,CASSIDALRDEQYF,NA,TRBJ2-7,NA,TRBV19
TGTGCCAGCAGCGATATATCAGGGGGAGGTCAGCCCCAGCATTTT,CASSDISGGGQPQHF,TRBD1,TRBJ1-5,once,TRBV2
TGCAGTGCTAGTAGGCCTAGCGGGAGAAATACGCAGTATTTT,CSASRPSGRNTQYF,TRBD2,TRBJ2-3,NA,TRBV20-1